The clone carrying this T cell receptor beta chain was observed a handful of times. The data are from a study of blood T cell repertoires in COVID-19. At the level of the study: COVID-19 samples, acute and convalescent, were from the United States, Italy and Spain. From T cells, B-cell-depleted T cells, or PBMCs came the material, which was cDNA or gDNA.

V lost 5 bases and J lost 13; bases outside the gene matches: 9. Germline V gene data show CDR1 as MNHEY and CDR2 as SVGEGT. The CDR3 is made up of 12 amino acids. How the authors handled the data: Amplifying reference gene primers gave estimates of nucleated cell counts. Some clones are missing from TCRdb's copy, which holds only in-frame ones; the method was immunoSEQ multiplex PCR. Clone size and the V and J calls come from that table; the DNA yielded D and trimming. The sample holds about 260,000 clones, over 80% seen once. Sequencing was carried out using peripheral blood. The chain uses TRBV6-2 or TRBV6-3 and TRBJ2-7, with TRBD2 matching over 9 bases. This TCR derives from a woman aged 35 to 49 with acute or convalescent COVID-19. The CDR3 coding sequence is TGTGCCAGCAGTGCGGGACTAGCAATCTCATACGTC. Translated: CASSAGLAISYV.